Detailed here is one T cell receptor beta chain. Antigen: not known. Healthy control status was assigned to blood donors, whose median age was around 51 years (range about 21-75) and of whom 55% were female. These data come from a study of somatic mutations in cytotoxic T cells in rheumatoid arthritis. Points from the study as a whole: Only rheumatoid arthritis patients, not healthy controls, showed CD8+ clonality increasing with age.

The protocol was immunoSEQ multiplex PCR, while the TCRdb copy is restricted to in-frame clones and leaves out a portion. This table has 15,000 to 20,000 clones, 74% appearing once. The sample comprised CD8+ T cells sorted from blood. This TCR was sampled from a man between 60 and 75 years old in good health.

CDR3: CASSLAQGRNEQYF. CDR3 sequence (DNA): TGTGCCAGCAGCTTAGCACAGGGGAGGAACGAGCAGTACTTC. This rearrangement joins TRBV13 to TRBJ2-5, with D tentatively TRBD1 (7 bases). Gene TRBJ2-7 matches the end of the DNA better, so the J call may be wrong. Germline-derived CDR1 and CDR2 are PRHDT and FYEKMQ (reference sequence). The CDR3 runs to 14 residues.